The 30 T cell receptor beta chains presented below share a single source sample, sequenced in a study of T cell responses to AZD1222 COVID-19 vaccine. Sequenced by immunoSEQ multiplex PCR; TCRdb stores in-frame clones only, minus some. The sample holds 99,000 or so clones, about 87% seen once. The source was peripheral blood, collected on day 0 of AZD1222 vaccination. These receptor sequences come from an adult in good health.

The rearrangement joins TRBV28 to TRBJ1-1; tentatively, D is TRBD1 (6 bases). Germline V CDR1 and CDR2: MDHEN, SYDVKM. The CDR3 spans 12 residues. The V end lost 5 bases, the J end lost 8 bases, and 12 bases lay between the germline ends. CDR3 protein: CASSHRAGEAFF. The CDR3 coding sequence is TGTGCCAGCAGTCACAGGGCTGGGGAAGCTTTCTTT.

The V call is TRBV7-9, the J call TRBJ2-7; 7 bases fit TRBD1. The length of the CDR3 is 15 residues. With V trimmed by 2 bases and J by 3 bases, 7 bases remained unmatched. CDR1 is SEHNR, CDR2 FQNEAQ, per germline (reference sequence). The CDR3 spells CASSLRQGPFYEQYF. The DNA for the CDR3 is TGTGCCAGCAGCTTACGACAGGGTCCCTTCTACGAGCAGTACTTC.

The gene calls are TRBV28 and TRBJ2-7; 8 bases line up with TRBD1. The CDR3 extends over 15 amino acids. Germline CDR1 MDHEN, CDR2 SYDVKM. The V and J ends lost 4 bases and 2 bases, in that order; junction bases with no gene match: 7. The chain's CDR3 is CASSSRTGPPYEQYF. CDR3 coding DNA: TGTGCCAGCAGTTCCCGGACAGGGCCTCCCTACGAGCAGTACTTC.

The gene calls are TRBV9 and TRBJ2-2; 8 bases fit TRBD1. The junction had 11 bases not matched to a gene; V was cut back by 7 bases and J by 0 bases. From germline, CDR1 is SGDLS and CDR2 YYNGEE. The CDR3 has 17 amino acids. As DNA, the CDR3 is TGTGCCAGCGCCCCGGTGGGACAGGCCTCGAACACCGGGGAGCTGTTTTTT. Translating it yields CASAPVGQASNTGELFF. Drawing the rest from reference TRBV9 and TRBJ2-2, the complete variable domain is DSGVTQTPKHLITATGQRVTLRCSPRSGDLSVYWYQQSLDQGLQFLIQYYNGEERAKGNILERFSAQQFPDLHSELNLSSLELGDSALYFCASAPVGQASNTGELFFGEGSRLTVL.

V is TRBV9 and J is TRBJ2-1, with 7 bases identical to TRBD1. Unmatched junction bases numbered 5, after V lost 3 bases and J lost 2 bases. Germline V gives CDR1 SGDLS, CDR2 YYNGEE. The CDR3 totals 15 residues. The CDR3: CASSASGTAYNEQFF. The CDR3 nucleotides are TGTGCCAGCAGCGCCTCCGGGACAGCCTACAATGAGCAGTTCTTC.

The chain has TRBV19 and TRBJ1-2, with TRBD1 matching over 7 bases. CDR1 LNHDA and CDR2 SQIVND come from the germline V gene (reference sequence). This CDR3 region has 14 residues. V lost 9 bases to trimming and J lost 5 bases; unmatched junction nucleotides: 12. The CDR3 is CASKRQGGGYGYTF. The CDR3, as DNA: TGTGCCAGCAAGAGACAGGGTGGAGGGTATGGCTACACCTTC.

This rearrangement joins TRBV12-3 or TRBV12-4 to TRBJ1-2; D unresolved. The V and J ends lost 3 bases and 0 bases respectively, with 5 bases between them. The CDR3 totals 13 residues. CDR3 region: CASSFHPNYGYTF. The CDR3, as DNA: TGTGCCAGCAGTTTTCACCCTAACTATGGCTACACCTTC.

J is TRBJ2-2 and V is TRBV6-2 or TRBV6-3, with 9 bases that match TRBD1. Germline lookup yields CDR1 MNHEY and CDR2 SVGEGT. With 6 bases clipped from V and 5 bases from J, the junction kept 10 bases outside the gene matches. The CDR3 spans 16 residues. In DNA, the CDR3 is TGTGCCAGCAGCCCTATGGGGACAGGGCGAACCGGGGAGCTGTTTTTT. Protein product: CASSPMGTGRTGELFF.

The CDR3 DNA sequence: TGTGCCACCAGTGACGGAAACTATGGCTACACCTTC. This gives the protein CATSDGNYGYTF. This rearrangement joins TRBV24-1 to TRBJ1-2; D is unclear. The germline V gene encodes CDR1 KGHDR and CDR2 SFDVKD. The CDR3 sequence is 12 residues long. V lost 4 bases, J lost 2 bases, and 4 bases lay in between.

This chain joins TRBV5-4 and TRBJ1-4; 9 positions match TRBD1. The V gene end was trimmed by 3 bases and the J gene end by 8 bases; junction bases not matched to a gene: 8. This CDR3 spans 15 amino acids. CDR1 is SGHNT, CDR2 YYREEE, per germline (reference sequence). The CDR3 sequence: CASSSEDRGREKLFF. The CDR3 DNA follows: TGTGCCAGCAGCTCCGAGGACAGGGGTAGGGAAAAACTGTTTTTT.

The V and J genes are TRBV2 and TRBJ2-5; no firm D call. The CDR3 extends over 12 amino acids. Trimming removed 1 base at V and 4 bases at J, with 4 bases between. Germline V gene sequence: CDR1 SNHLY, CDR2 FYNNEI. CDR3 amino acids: CASSEERETQYF. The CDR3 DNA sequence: TGTGCCAGCAGTGAAGAGCGAGAGACCCAGTACTTC.

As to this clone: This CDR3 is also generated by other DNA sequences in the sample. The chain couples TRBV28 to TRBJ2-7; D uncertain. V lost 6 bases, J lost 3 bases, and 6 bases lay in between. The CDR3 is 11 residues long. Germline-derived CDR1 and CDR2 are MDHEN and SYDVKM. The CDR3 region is CASSPGYEQYF. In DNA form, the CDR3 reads TGTGCCAGCAGCCCGGGCTACGAGCAGTACTTC.

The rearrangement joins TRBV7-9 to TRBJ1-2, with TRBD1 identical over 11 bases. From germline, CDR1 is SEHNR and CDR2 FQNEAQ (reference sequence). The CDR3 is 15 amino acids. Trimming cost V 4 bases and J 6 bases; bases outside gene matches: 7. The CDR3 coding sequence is TGTGCCAGCAGCTCTGCGTGGACAGGGGGCCATGGCTACACCTTC. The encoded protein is CASSSAWTGGHGYTF.

The DNA of the CDR3 is TGTGCCAGCAGTGAAGCGCAGGGAGGCGGCTACACCTTC. It yields the protein CASSEAQGGGYTF. The chain recombines TRBV2 with TRBJ1-2, with D tentatively TRBD1 (5 bases). Germline CDR1 and CDR2: SNHLY and FYNNEI. The CDR3 extends over 13 amino acids. V was cut by 0 bases and J by 8 bases, with 10 bases left in between.

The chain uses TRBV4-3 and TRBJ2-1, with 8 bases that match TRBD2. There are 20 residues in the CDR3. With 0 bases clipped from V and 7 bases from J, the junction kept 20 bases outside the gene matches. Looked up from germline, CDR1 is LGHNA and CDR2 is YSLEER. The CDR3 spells CASSQDLSSGGRLTGNEQFF. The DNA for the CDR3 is TGCGCCAGCAGCCAAGATCTGTCCAGCGGGGGCCGCCTAACGGGGAATGAGCAGTTCTTC.

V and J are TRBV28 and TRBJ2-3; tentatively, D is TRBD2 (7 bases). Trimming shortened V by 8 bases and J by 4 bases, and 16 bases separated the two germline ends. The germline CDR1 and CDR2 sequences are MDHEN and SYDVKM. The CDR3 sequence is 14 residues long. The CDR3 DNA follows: TGTGCCAGCGTTGAGGGGGGGCCCTCAGATACGCAGTATTTT. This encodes CASVEGGPSDTQYF.

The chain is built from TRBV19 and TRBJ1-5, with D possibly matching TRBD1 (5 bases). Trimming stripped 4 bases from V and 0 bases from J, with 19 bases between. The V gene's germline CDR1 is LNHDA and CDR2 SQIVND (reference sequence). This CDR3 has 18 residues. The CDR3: CASSTAGTPAYSNQPQHF. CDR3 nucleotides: TGTGCCAGTAGTACGGCCGGGACCCCCGCGTATAGCAATCAGCCCCAGCATTTT. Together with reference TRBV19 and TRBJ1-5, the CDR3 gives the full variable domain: DGGITQSPKYLFRKEGQNVTLSCEQNLNHDAMYWYRQDPGQGLRLIYYSQIVNDFQKGDIAEGYSVSREKKESFPLTVTSAQKNPTAFYLCASSTAGTPAYSNQPQHFGDGTRLSIL.

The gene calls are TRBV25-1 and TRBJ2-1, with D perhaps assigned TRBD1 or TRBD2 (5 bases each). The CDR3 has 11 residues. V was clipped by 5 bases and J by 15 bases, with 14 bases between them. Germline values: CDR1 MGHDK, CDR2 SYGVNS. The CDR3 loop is CASSTGTTLFF. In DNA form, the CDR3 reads TGTGCCAGCAGTACCGGGACCACCTTGTTCTTC.

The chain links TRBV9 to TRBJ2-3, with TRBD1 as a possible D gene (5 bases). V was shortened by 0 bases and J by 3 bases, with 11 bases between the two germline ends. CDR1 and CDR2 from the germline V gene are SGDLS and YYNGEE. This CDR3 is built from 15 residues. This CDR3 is CASSVAAGSTDTQYF. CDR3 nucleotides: TGTGCCAGCAGCGTAGCGGCAGGGTCAACAGATACGCAGTATTTT.

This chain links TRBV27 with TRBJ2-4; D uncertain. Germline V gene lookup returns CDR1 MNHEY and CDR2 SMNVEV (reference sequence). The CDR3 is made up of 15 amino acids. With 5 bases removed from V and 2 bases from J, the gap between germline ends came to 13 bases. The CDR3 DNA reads TGTGCCAGCAGTACCGCCGGAGTAACCAAAAACATTCAGTACTTC. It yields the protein CASSTAGVTKNIQYF.

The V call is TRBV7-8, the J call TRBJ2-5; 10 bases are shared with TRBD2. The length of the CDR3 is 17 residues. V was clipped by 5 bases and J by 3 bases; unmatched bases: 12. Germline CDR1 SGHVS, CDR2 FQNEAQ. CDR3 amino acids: CASSPVSKGTSEETQYF. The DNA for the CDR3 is TGTGCCAGCAGCCCTGTTTCGAAGGGGACTAGCGAAGAGACCCAGTACTTC.

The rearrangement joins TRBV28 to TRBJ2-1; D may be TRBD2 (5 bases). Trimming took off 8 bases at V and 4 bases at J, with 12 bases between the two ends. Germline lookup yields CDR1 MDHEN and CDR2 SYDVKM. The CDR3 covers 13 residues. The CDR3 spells CASLAGQYNEQFF. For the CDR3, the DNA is TGTGCCAGCTTGGCGGGTCAGTACAATGAGCAGTTCTTC.

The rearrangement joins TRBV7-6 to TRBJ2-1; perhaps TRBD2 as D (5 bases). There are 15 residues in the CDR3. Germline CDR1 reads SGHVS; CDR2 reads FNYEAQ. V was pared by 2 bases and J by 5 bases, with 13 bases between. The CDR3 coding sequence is TGTGCCAGCAGCTTATTCGCTAGCAGCAACAATGAGCAGTTCTTC. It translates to CASSLFASSNNEQFF.

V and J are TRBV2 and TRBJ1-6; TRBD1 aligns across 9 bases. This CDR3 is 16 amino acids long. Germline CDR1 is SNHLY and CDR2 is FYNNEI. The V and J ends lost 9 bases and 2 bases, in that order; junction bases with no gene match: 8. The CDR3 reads CARRDRENPYNSPLHF. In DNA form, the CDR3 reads TGTGCCAGAAGGGACAGGGAGAACCCCTATAATTCACCCCTCCACTTT.

CDR3 in DNA: TGTGCCAGCCGAAACCCGGGTCGTAGGAATGGCTACACCTTC. Amino acids: CASRNPGRRNGYTF. The J gene is TRBJ1-2, the V gene TRBV28, with D unclear. This CDR3 comprises 14 residues. Trimming removed 8 bases at V and 6 bases at J, with 19 bases between. The germline gives CDR1 MDHEN, CDR2 SYDVKM.

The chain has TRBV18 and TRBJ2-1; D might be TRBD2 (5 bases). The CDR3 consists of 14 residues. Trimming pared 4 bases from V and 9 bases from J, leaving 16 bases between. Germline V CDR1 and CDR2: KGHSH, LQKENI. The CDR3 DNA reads TGTGCCAGCTCACATAGAGCGGATGGTACTGAGCAGTTCTTC. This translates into CASSHRADGTEQFF.

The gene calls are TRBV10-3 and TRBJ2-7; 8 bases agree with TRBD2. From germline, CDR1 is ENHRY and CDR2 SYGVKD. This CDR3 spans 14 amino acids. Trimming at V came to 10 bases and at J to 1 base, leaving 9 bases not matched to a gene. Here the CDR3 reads CATTEASGSYEQYF. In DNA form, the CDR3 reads TGTGCCACGACAGAGGCTAGCGGGTCCTACGAGCAGTACTTC.

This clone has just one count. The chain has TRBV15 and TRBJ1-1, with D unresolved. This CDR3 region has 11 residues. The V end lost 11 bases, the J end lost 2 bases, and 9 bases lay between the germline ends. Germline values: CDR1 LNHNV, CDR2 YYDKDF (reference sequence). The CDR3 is CAAKSNTEAFF. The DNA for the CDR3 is TGTGCCGCAAAATCCAACACTGAAGCTTTCTTT.

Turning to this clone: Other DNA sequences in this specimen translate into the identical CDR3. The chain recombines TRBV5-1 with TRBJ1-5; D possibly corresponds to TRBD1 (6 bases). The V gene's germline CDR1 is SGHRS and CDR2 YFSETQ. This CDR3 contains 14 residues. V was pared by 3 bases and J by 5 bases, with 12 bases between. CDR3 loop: CASSSQGLDQPQHF. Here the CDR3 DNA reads TGCGCCAGCAGCTCACAGGGATTGGATCAGCCCCAGCATTTT.

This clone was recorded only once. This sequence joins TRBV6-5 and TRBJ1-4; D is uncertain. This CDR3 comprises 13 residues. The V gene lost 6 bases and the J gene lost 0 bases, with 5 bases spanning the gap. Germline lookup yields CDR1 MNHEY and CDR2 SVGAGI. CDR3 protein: CASRGSTNEKLFF. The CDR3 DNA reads TGTGCCAGCAGAGGGTCAACTAATGAAAAACTGTTTTTT.